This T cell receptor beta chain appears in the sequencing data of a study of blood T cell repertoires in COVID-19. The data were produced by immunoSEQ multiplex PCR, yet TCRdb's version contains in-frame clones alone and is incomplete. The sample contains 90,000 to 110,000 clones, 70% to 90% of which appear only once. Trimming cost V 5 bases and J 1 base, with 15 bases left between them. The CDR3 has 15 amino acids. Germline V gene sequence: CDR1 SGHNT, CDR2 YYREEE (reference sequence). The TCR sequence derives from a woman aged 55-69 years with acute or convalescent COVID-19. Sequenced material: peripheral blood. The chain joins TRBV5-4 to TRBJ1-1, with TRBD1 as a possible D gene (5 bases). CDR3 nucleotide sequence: TGTGCCAGCAGTCCCCTCGGGGGATCGAACACTGAAGCTTTCTTT. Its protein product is CASSPLGGSNTEAFF.